A single T cell receptor (beta chain) is shown here with its context. A much larger clone lies a single base off, so this may be a read error. MiXCR was run by TCRdb on the RT-PCR reads, yielding one entry per CDR3 protein. The sample lists around 570,000 distinct CDR3 sequences, approximately 10% occurring once. This entry is derived from a study of response to subunit inactivated influenza vaccine. V gave up 6 bases and J gave up 1 base, with 9 bases separating them. The CDR3 length is 13 residues. Germline V gene sequence: CDR1 MNHEY, CDR2 SVGEGT. These data also featured in a second study, about T cells expressing NK-cell markers. That paper states: TCR beta cDNA was generated via 5'RACE template switching incorporating UMIs. Where several donors were concerned, these clonotypes also led the CD3+CD56-NKG2C+ fraction.

The TCR sequence derives from a man over 45 who received an inactivated influenza vaccine. The starting material was PBMCs from blood, obtained on the day of vaccination. This chain links TRBV6-2 or TRBV6-3 with TRBJ2-5; possibly TRBD1 for D (6 bases). The CDR3 protein is CASRKDSQETQYF. The CDR3 nucleotides read TGTGCCAGCAGAAAGGACAGCCAAGAGACCCAGTACTTC.